This T cell receptor (beta chain) is from a study of pediatric ulcerative colitis. TCRdb's copy holds only in-frame clones and misses some; the assay was immunoSEQ multiplex PCR. The profile covers roughly 14,000 clones, with 70% to 90% appearing a single time and 0.9% to 1% taken by the ten largest. Germline assignment: CDR1 SGHNT and CDR2 YENEEA. This CDR3 is built from 16 residues. Trimming removed 1 base at V and 8 bases at J, with 18 bases between. The sample taken for sequencing was blood. This receptor was obtained from a boy between 10 and 17 years old with moderate ulcerative colitis. The chain employs TRBV11-3 and TRBJ2-1, with D perhaps TRBD2 (6 bases). The CDR3 sequence: CASSLGLAALQDEQFF. The CDR3 nucleotides are TGTGCCAGCAGCTTAGGCTTAGCGGCACTACAGGATGAGCAGTTCTTC.